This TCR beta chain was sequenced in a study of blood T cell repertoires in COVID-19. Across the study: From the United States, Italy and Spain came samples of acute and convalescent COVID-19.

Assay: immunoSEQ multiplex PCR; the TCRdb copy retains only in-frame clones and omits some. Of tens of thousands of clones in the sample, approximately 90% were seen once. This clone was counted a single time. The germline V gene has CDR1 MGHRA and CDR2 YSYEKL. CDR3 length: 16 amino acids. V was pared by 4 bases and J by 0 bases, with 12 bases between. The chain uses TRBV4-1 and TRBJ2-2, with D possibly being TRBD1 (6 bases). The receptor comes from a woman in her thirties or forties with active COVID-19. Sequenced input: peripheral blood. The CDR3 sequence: CASSLSTGSNTGELFF. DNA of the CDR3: TGCGCCAGCAGCCTTTCGACAGGTTCGAACACCGGGGAGCTGTTTTTT.